This is a list of T cell receptor beta chains from one sample in a study of T cell repertoires in cytomegalovirus infection. TCRdb processed the reads anew with MiXCR; each CDR3 protein has one entry. The sample gives 150,000 to 200,000 distinct CDR3 sequences, 28% of which show up once; about 31% is in the top ten. The specimen sequenced was PBMCs. These receptors were taken from a human donor in good health (CMV status not recorded). Some clones in this sample may be carry-over from other donors' samples. Each CDR3 is given with its conserved first and last residue. A D gene is named only where the DNA matches it firmly. Clone size is stated in some rows and not others, as once, few, many or a class when expanded.

len: 15
v_gene: TRBV7-2
j_gene: TRBJ2-7
abundance: few
d_gene: NA
CDR3aa: CASSPASQNSYEQYF
CDR3nt: TGTGCCAGCAGCCCAGCGAGCCAGAACTCCTACGAGCAGTACTTC

len: 17
v_gene: TRBV7-6
j_gene: TRBJ2-5
abundance: many
d_gene: TRBD2
CDR3aa: CASSSFTGTSGQETQYF
CDR3nt: TGTGCCAGCAGTTCATTTACCGGGACTAGCGGGCAAGAGACCCAGTACTTC

len: 17
v_gene: TRBV19
j_gene: TRBJ1-5
abundance: few
d_gene: TRBD1
CDR3aa: CASSPRQGASSNQPQHF
CDR3nt: TGTGCCAGTAGTCCGAGACAGGGGGCGAGCAGCAATCAGCCCCAGCATTTT

len: 18
v_gene: TRBV12-3/TRBV12-4
j_gene: TRBJ1-1
abundance: few
d_gene: NA
CDR3aa: CASSLEGGAVNLNTEAFF
CDR3nt: TGTGCCAGCAGTTTAGAAGGAGGGGCCGTCAATTTGAACACTGAAGCTTTCTTT

len: 16
v_gene: TRBV7-2
j_gene: TRBJ2-5
abundance: many
d_gene: TRBD2
CDR3aa: CASSLDASGGAETQYF
CDR3nt: TGTGCCAGCAGCTTAGACGCTAGCGGGGGGGCAGAGACCCAGTACTTC

len: 14
v_gene: TRBV12-3/TRBV12-4
j_gene: TRBJ1-2
abundance: NA
d_gene: TRBD1
CDR3aa: CASSFRQGGYGYTF
CDR3nt: TGTGCCAGCAGTTTTAGGCAGGGGGGCTATGGCTACACCTTC

len: 15
v_gene: TRBV7-9
j_gene: TRBJ1-6
abundance: many
d_gene: NA
CDR3aa: CASRFPRPYNSPLHF
CDR3nt: TGTGCCAGCAGATTCCCTAGGCCCTATAATTCACCCCTCCACTTT

len: 15
v_gene: TRBV14
j_gene: TRBJ1-1
abundance: few
d_gene: NA
CDR3aa: CASSQEIVGTEGHTF
CDR3nt: TGTGCCAGCAGCCAAGAAATAGTGGGCACAGAGGGACACACCTTT

len: 11
v_gene: TRBV7-3
j_gene: TRBJ2-7
abundance: few
d_gene: NA
CDR3aa: CASSLPYEQYF
CDR3nt: TGTGCCAGCAGCCTTCCCTACGAGCAGTACTTC

len: 16
v_gene: TRBV11-2
j_gene: TRBJ2-5
abundance: NA
d_gene: NA
CDR3aa: CVSSLRVHQVRETQYF
CDR3nt: TGTGTCAGCAGCTTAAGAGTCCACCAAGTCCGAGAGACCCAGTACTTC

len: 17
v_gene: TRBV29-1
j_gene: TRBJ2-6
abundance: NA
d_gene: TRBD1
CDR3aa: CSVTGQGSHSGANVLTF
CDR3nt: TGCAGCGTGACCGGACAGGGGTCCCACTCTGGGGCCAACGTCCTGACTTTC

len: 14
v_gene: TRBV6-1
j_gene: TRBJ1-5
abundance: NA
d_gene: NA
CDR3aa: CASGPGQLNQPQHF
CDR3nt: TGTGCCAGCGGTCCCGGACAGCTCAATCAGCCCCAGCATTTT

len: 16
v_gene: TRBV20-1
j_gene: TRBJ2-1
abundance: NA
d_gene: TRBD1
CDR3aa: CSARDVRTGDHNEQFF
CDR3nt: TGCAGTGCTAGAGATGTAAGGACAGGGGATCACAATGAGCAGTTCTTC

len: 14
v_gene: TRBV12-3/TRBV12-4
j_gene: TRBJ1-4
abundance: NA
d_gene: TRBD1
CDR3aa: CASSPGQDGEKLFF
CDR3nt: TGTGCCAGCAGTCCTGGACAGGACGGTGAAAAACTGTTTTTT

len: 14
v_gene: TRBV11-3
j_gene: TRBJ2-3
abundance: once
d_gene: TRBD1
CDR3aa: CASSSGQSTDTQYF
CDR3nt: TGTGCCAGCAGCTCGGGACAGTCCACAGATACGCAGTATTTT

len: 16
v_gene: TRBV7-2
j_gene: TRBJ1-2
abundance: many
d_gene: NA
CDR3aa: CASSIEGGTANYGYTF
CDR3nt: TGTGCCAGCAGCATCGAAGGGGGAACAGCTAACTATGGCTACACCTTC

len: 12
v_gene: TRBV2
j_gene: TRBJ1-4
abundance: NA
d_gene: NA
CDR3aa: CASSRQNEKLFF
CDR3nt: TGTGCCAGCAGTCGGCAGAATGAAAAACTGTTTTTT

len: 14
v_gene: TRBV20-1
j_gene: TRBJ1-2
abundance: few
d_gene: NA
CDR3aa: CSARGGEDNYGYTF
CDR3nt: TGCAGTGCTAGAGGAGGGGAAGACAACTATGGCTACACCTTC

len: 13
v_gene: TRBV28
j_gene: TRBJ1-5
abundance: few
d_gene: NA
CDR3aa: CASTLGGWQPQHF
CDR3nt: TGTGCCAGCACCCTGGGGGGATGGCAGCCCCAGCATTTT

len: 13
v_gene: TRBV19
j_gene: TRBJ2-7
abundance: many
d_gene: NA
CDR3aa: CASSISRSYEQYF
CDR3nt: TGTGCCAGTAGTATATCCAGATCCTACGAGCAGTACTTC

len: 12
v_gene: TRBV11-3
j_gene: TRBJ2-7
abundance: NA
d_gene: NA
CDR3aa: CASSLLGHEQYF
CDR3nt: TGTGCCAGCAGCTTACTTGGGCACGAGCAGTACTTC

len: 14
v_gene: TRBV3-1
j_gene: TRBJ1-4
abundance: NA
d_gene: NA
CDR3aa: CASSPIVANEKLFF
CDR3nt: TGTGCCAGCAGCCCAATTGTTGCGAATGAAAAACTGTTTTTT

len: 15
v_gene: TRBV7-2
j_gene: TRBJ1-6
abundance: many
d_gene: TRBD1
CDR3aa: CASSLDRDRGSPLHF
CDR3nt: TGTGCCAGCAGCTTAGATAGGGACAGGGGTTCACCCCTCCACTTT

len: 14
v_gene: TRBV20-1
j_gene: TRBJ2-3
abundance: many
d_gene: NA
CDR3aa: CSAGKGGLTDTQYF
CDR3nt: TGCAGTGCGGGAAAGGGGGGTCTCACAGATACGCAGTATTTT

len: 15
v_gene: TRBV11-2
j_gene: TRBJ1-4
abundance: few
d_gene: TRBD1
CDR3aa: CASSPGSRGDEKLFF
CDR3nt: TGTGCCAGCAGCCCTGGGAGCAGGGGGGATGAAAAACTGTTTTTT

len: 16
v_gene: TRBV20-1
j_gene: TRBJ1-5
abundance: few
d_gene: NA
CDR3aa: CSARAPVGTSNQPQHF
CDR3nt: TGCAGTGCTAGAGCGCCCGTGGGGACTAGCAATCAGCCCCAGCATTTT

len: 15
v_gene: TRBV5-6
j_gene: TRBJ1-4
abundance: NA
d_gene: TRBD1
CDR3aa: CASSLYQGDYEKLFF
CDR3nt: TGTGCCAGCAGCTTGTACCAGGGGGACTATGAAAAACTGTTTTTT

len: 14
v_gene: TRBV6-8
j_gene: TRBJ2-5
abundance: NA
d_gene: NA
CDR3aa: CASSYDAARETQYF
CDR3nt: TGTGCCAGCAGTTACGACGCAGCGAGGGAGACCCAGTACTTC

len: 13
v_gene: TRBV29-1
j_gene: TRBJ1-6
abundance: NA
d_gene: TRBD1
CDR3aa: CSVLQGANSPLHF
CDR3nt: TGCAGCGTTTTACAGGGGGCTAATTCACCCCTCCACTTT

len: 17
v_gene: TRBV7-2
j_gene: TRBJ1-6
abundance: many
d_gene: NA
CDR3aa: CASRSWGEGMDNSPLHF
CDR3nt: TGTGCCAGCAGATCGTGGGGTGAAGGGATGGATAATTCACCCCTCCACTTT

len: 15
v_gene: TRBV6-5
j_gene: TRBJ2-1
abundance: many
d_gene: NA
CDR3aa: CASSYSRTEMDEQFF
CDR3nt: TGTGCCAGCAGTTACTCCCGGACCGAAATGGATGAGCAGTTCTTC

len: 16
v_gene: TRBV6-6
j_gene: TRBJ2-3
abundance: NA
d_gene: TRBD1
CDR3aa: CASSYAGQGGTDTQYF
CDR3nt: TGTGCCAGCAGTTACGCTGGACAGGGGGGCACAGATACGCAGTATTTT